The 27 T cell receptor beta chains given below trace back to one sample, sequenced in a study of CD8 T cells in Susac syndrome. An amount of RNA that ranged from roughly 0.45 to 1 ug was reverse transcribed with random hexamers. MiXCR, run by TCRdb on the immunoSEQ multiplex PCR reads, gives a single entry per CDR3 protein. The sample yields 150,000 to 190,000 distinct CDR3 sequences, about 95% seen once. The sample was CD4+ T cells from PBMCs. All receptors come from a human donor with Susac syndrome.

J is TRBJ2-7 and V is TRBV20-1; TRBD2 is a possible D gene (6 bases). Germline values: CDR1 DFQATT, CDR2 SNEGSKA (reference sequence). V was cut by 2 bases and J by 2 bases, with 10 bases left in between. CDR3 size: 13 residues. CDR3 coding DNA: TGCAGTGCTAGAATCGGGGGACCCTACGAGCAGTACTTC. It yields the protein CSARIGGPYEQYF.

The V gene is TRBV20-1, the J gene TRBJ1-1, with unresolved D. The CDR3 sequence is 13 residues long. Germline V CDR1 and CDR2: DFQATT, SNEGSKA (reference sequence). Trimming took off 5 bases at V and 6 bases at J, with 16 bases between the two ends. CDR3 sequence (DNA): TGCAGTGCTGGGAGGGTGTCGGTAGCTGAAGCTTTCTTT. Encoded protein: CSAGRVSVAEAFF.

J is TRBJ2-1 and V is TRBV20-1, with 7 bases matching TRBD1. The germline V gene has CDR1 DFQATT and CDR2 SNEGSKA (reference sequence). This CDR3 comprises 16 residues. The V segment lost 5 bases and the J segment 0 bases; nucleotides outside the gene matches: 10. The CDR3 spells CSALRRTGRSYNEQFF. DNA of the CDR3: TGCAGTGCTCTCCGTCGGACAGGCCGCTCCTACAATGAGCAGTTCTTC.

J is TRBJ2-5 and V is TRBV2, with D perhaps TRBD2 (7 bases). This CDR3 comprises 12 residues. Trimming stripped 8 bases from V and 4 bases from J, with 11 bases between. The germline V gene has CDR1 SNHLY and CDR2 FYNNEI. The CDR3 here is CASDRGAETQYF. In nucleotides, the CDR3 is TGTGCCAGCGACCGGGGGGCAGAGACCCAGTACTTC.

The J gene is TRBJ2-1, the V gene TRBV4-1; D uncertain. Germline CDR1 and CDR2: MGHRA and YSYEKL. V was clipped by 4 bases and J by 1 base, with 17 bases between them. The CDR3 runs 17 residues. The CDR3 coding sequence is TGCGCCAGCAGCCCACCCTCAGTTCGAGTATCCTACAATGAGCAGTTCTTC. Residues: CASSPPSVRVSYNEQFF.

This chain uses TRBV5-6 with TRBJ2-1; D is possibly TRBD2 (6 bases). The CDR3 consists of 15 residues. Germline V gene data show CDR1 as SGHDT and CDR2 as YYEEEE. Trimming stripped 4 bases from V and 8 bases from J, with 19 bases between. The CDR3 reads CASSQGLGFEDEQFF. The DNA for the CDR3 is TGTGCCAGCAGCCAGGGACTCGGCTTTGAGGATGAGCAGTTCTTC. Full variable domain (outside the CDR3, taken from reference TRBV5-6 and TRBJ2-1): DAGVTQSPTHLIKTRGQQVTLRCSPKSGHDTVSWYQQALGQGPQFIFQYYEEEERQRGNFPDRFSGHQFPNYSSELNVNALLLGDSALYLCASSQGLGFEDEQFFGPGTRLTVL.

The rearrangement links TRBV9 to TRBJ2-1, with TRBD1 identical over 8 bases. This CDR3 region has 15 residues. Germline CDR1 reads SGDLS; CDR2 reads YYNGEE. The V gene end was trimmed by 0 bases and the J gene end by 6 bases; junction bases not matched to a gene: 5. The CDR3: CASSVALGQANEQFF. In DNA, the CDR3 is TGTGCCAGCAGCGTAGCTCTGGGACAGGCCAATGAGCAGTTCTTC.

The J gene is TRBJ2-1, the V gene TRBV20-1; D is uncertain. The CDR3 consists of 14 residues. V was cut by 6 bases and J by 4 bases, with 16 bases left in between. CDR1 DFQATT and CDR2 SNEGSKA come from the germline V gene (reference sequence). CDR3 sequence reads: CSAPTNDGYNEQFF. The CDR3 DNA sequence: TGCAGTGCACCGACAAATGACGGTTACAATGAGCAGTTCTTC.

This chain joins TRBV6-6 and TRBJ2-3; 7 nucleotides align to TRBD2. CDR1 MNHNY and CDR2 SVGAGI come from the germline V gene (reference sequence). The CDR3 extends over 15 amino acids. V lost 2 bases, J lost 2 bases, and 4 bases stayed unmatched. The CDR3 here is CASSYGEGYTDTQYF. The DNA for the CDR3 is TGTGCCAGCAGTTACGGGGAGGGCTACACAGATACGCAGTATTTT.

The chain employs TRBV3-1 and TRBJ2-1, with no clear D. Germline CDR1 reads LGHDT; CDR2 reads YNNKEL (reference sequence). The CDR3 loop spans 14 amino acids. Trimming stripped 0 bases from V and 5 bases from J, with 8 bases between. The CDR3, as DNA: TGTGCCAGCAGCCAAGATCATGGAGACAATGAGCAGTTCTTC. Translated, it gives CASSQDHGDNEQFF.

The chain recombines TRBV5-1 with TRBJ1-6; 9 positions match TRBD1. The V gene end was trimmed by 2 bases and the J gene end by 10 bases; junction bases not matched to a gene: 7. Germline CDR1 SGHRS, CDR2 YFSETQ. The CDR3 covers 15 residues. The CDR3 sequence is CASSLEDRGRSPLHF. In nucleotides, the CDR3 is TGCGCCAGCAGCTTAGAGGACAGGGGACGGTCACCCCTCCACTTT.

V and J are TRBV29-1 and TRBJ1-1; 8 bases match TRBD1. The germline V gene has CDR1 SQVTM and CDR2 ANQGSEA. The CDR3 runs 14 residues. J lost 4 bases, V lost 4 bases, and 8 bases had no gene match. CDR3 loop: CSVVSGGVGTEAFF. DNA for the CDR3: TGCAGCGTTGTTTCAGGGGGCGTTGGCACTGAAGCTTTCTTT.

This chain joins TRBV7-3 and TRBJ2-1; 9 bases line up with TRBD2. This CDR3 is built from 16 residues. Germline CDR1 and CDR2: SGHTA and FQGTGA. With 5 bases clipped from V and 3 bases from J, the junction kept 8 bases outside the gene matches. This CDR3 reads CASSPSGEGFYNEQFF. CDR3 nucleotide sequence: TGTGCCAGCAGCCCTAGCGGGGAAGGGTTCTACAATGAGCAGTTCTTC.

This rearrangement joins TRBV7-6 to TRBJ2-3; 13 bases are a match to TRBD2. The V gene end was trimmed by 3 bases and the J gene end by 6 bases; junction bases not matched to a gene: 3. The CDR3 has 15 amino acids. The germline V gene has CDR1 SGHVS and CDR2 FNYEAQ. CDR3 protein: CASSFGTSGADTQYF. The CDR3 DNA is TGTGCCAGCAGCTTCGGGACTAGCGGGGCGGATACGCAGTATTTT.

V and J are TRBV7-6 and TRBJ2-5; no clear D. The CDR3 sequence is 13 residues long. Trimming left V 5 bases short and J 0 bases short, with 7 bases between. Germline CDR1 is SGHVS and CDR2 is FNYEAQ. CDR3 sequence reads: CASSHTNQETQYF. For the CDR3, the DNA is TGTGCCAGCAGCCACACCAACCAAGAGACCCAGTACTTC.

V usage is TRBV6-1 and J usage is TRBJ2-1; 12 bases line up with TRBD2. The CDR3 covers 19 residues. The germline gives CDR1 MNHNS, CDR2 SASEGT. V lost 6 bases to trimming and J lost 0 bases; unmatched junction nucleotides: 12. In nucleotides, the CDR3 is TGTGCCAGCAGCCCTCGGACTAGCGGGGTATCGAGCTCCTACAATGAGCAGTTCTTC. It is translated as CASSPRTSGVSSSYNEQFF.

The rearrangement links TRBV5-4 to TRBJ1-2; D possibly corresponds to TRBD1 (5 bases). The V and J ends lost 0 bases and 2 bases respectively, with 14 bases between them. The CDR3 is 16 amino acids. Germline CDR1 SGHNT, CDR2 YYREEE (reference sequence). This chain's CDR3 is CASSLASGRANYGYTF. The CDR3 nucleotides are TGTGCCAGCAGCTTGGCCAGCGGCAGGGCCAACTATGGCTACACCTTC.

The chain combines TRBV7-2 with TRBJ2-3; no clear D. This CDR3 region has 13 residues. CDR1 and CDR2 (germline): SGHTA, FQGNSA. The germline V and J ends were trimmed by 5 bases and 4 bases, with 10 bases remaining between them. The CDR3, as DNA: TGTGCCAGCAGCCCTTGGGCCGCAGATACGCAGTATTTT. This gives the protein CASSPWAADTQYF.

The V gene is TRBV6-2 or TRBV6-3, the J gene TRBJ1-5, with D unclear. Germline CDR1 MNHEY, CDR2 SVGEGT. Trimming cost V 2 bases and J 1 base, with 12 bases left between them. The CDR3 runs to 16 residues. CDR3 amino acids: CASSYGGSRSNQPQHF. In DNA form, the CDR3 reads TGTGCCAGCAGTTACGGCGGGTCTCGGAGCAATCAGCCCCAGCATTTT.

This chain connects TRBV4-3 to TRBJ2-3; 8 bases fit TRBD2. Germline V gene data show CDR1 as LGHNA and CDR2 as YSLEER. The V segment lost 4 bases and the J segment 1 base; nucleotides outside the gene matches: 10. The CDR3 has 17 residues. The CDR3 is CASSPVAAGDRTDTQYF. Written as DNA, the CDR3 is TGCGCCAGCAGCCCCGTTGCAGCGGGGGATCGCACAGATACGCAGTATTTT.

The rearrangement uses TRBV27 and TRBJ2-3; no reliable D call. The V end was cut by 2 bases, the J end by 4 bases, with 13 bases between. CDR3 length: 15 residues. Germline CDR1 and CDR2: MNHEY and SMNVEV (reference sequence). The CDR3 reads CASSLGSGAPDTQYF. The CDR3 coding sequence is TGTGCCAGCAGTTTAGGGTCGGGCGCTCCAGATACGCAGTATTTT.

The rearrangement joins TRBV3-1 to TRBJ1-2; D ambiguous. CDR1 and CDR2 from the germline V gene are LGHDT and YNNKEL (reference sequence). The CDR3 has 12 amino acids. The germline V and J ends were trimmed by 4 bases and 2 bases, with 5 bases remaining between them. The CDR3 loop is CASSRENYGYTF. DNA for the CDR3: TGTGCCAGCAGCCGAGAGAACTATGGCTACACCTTC.

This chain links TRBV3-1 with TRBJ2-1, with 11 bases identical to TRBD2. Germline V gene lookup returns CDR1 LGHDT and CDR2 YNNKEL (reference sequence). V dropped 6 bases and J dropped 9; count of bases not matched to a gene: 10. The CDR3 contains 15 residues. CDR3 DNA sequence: TGTGCCAGCAGACCGTCTAGCGGGGGGCCCGGTGAGCAGTTCTTC. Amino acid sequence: CASRPSSGGPGEQFF.

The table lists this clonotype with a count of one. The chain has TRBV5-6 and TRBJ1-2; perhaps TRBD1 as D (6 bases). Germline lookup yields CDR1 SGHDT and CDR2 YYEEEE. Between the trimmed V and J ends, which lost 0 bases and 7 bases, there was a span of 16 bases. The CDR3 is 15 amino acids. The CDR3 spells CASSLGGGGSSGYTF. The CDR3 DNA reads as TGTGCCAGCAGCTTGGGCGGGGGCGGCTCATCTGGCTACACCTTC.

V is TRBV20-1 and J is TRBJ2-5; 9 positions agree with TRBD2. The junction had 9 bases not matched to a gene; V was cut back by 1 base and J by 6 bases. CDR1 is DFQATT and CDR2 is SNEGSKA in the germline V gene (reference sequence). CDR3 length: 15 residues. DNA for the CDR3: TGCAGTGCTAGAGTGTCGCGGGGGGGCCTCAAGACCCAGTACTTC. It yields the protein CSARVSRGGLKTQYF.

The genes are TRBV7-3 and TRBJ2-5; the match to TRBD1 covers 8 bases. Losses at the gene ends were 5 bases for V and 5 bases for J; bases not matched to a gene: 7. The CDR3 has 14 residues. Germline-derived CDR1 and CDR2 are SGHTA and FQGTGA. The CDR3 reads CASSPDRGRETQYF. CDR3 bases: TGTGCCAGCAGCCCCGACAGGGGACGGGAGACCCAGTACTTC.

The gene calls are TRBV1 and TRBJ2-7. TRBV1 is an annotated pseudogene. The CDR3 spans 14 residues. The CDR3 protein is CTSSQGRPSYEQYF. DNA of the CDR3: TGCACCAGCAGCCAAGGCCGGCCCTCCTACGAGCAGTACTTC.